Shown below are 5 T cell receptor beta chains from a single sample sequenced in a study of STAT5B mutations in CD4+ large granular lymphocyte leukemia. Produced via immunoSEQ multiplex PCR; TCRdb's table is partial and in-frame only. The sample contains 30,000 to 40,000 clones, more than 70% of which appear only once. The sequenced material came from CD4+ T cells from blood buffy coats. These TCRs come from a human donor in good health.

This chain connects TRBV28 to TRBJ2-5; D not resolved. The CDR3 extends over 14 amino acids. Germline V gives CDR1 MDHEN, CDR2 SYDVKM. The ends were cut back, 3 bases at V and 3 bases at J, with 11 bases in the middle. The CDR3 is CASSLGRWEETQYF. The CDR3 DNA reads as TGTGCCAGCAGTTTGGGCAGGTGGGAAGAGACCCAGTACTTC.

This clone has just one count. The rearrangement uses TRBV5-6 and TRBJ2-7; 8 bases line up with TRBD2. With V trimmed by 1 base and J by 1 base, 7 bases remained unmatched. Germline CDR1 is SGHDT and CDR2 is YYEEEE. The CDR3 length is 16 residues. The CDR3 DNA follows: TGTGCCAGCAGCTTGCTTAGCGGGGTTTCTTCCTACGAGCAGTACTTC. It encodes CASSLLSGVSSYEQYF.

The rearrangement uses TRBV12-2 and TRBJ1-1. TRBV12-2 represents a pseudogene. There are 13 residues in the CDR3. CDR3 in amino acids: CASRLYPRTEAFF. Written as DNA, the CDR3 is TGTGCAAGTCGCTTATACCCACGGACTGAAGCTTTCTTT.

The chain combines TRBV5-1 with TRBJ2-5, with 9 bases aligning to TRBD1. The trim removed 4 bases at V and 4 bases at J, leaving 8 bases unmatched. Per the germline V gene, CDR1 is SGHRS and CDR2 is YFSETQ. The CDR3 runs to 15 residues. Here the CDR3 reads CASSEGQGVGETQYF. CDR3 sequence (DNA): TGCGCCAGCAGCGAGGGACAGGGCGTCGGAGAGACCCAGTACTTC.

The chain carries TRBV5-1 and TRBJ2-3, with D perhaps TRBD1 (5 bases). The germline V and J ends were trimmed by 5 bases and 4 bases, with 23 bases remaining between them. Germline loops: CDR1 SGHRS, CDR2 YFSETQ. The CDR3 contains 17 residues. The CDR3 nucleotides read TGCGCCAGCAGGGATTTCAGGGAAGTTCAGGTTTCAGATACGCAGTATTTT. Amino acid sequence: CASRDFREVQVSDTQYF.